These T cell receptor beta chains were read from a single sample in a study of post-analysis software for immune sequencing data. MiXCR was run by TCRdb on the PCR reads, yielding one entry per CDR3 protein. The sample carries roughly 800,000 distinct CDR3 sequences, 25% to 30% recorded once. Sample: blood. The receptors originated from a girl aged 5 to 17 with multiple sclerosis. CDR3s include the opening cysteine and the closing phenylalanine or tryptophan. Fields, in order: V gene, D gene, J gene, clone size, CDR3 DNA, CDR3 protein. D genes are given only for firm matches. Some rows have no size entry. The others give once, few or many, or a class for an expanded clone.

TRBV3-1	NA	TRBJ2-5	few	TGTGCCAGCAGCCAAGAGTGGTGGATTCGTAAAGAGACCCAGTACTTC	CASSQEWWIRKETQYF
TRBV6-6	TRBD1	TRBJ2-5	many	TGTGCCAGCAGTGACCGCGGGACAGGGGAAGAGACCCAGTACTTC	CASSDRGTGEETQYF
TRBV13	TRBD2	TRBJ2-5	NA	TGTGCCAGCAGCGAGACTAGCCGAGAGACCCAGTACTTC	CASSETSRETQYF
TRBV7-9	NA	TRBJ2-7	NA	TGTGCCAGCAGCTTAGTAACTGATCCCTACGAGCAGTACTTC	CASSLVTDPYEQYF
TRBV4-3	NA	TRBJ1-4	NA	TGCGCCAGCAGCCAGGATATGGACCCGGAGGGAGAAAAACTGTTTTTT	CASSQDMDPEGEKLFF
TRBV7-8	TRBD2	TRBJ2-5	NA	TGTGCCAGCAGCTTAGTTGGGGCTAGCGGGGAGACCCAGTACTTC	CASSLVGASGETQYF
TRBV20-1	TRBD1	TRBJ1-5	few	TGCAGTGCTAGGCCGAACAGGGGGCTAAGGCAGCCCCAGCATTTT	CSARPNRGLRQPQHF
TRBV6-5	NA	TRBJ2-4	many	TGTGCCAGCAGTTACGGGGGGGCGGGCAAAAACATTCAGTACTTC	CASSYGGAGKNIQYF
TRBV12-5	NA	TRBJ2-3	NA	TGTGCTAGTGGTTTGGTACTGGGACAAAGCACAGATACGCAGTATTTT	CASGLVLGQSTDTQYF
TRBV20-1	TRBD1	TRBJ2-7	NA	TGCAGTGCTAGTTTCAGGGGGCCCTACGAGCAGTACTTC	CSASFRGPYEQYF
TRBV2	NA	TRBJ2-3	few	TGTGCCAGCAGTGAGGCTCCAACAACCACAGATACGCAGTATTTT	CASSEAPTTTDTQYF
TRBV20-1	NA	TRBJ1-2	NA	TGCAGTGCTAGAGATTTCGTGGGGAGGCACTATGGCTACACCTTC	CSARDFVGRHYGYTF
TRBV5-6	NA	TRBJ1-2	NA	TGTGCCAGCAGCACCGGGACGCCCTATGGCTACACCTTC	CASSTGTPYGYTF
TRBV9	NA	TRBJ2-5	NA	TGTGCCAGCAGCCCCTCGGGGCGGCTCCAAGAGACCCAGTACTTC	CASSPSGRLQETQYF
TRBV6-1	NA	TRBJ2-1	few	TGTGCCAGCAGTAATGGTAGCCTCACCTACAATGAGCAGTTCTTC	CASSNGSLTYNEQFF
TRBV5-1	TRBD2	TRBJ2-3	NA	TGCGCCAGCAGCTGCGGGACTAGCCCAGATACGCAGTATTTT	CASSCGTSPDTQYF
TRBV29-1	TRBD1	TRBJ1-5	many	TGCAGCGTTCAGACAGGGGGAAATCAGCCCCAGCATTTT	CSVQTGGNQPQHF
TRBV20-1	TRBD1	TRBJ1-4	once	TGCAGTGCCACGATGCCAGGGGGGGATAGGGAAAAACTGTTTTTT	CSATMPGGDREKLFF
TRBV29-1	TRBD1	TRBJ1-2	many	TGCAGCGCACCGGACAGGAGTCCGCATGGCTACACCTTC	CSAPDRSPHGYTF
TRBV2	TRBD2	TRBJ2-1	NA	TGTGCCGGCACACTAGCGCCTGAGCAGTTCTTC	CAGTLAPEQFF
TRBV5-1	NA	TRBJ2-1	few	TGCGCCAGCAGCTTGGCCAGACGGGGAAGTAATGAGCAGTTCTTC	CASSLARRGSNEQFF
TRBV5-5	NA	TRBJ2-1	NA	TGTGCCAGCAGCTTAAGCAACAGGGACCCCTACAATGAGCAGTTCTTC	CASSLSNRDPYNEQFF
TRBV15	TRBD2	TRBJ2-5	many	TGTGCCACCAGCAGAGATCCGGGACTAGCGGAAGAGACCCAGTACTTC	CATSRDPGLAEETQYF
TRBV7-9	TRBD1	TRBJ1-1	NA	TGTGCCAGCAGCTTGGGGGGGGGCAGGGGGGAAGGCTCTGAAGCTTTCTTT	CASSLGGGRGEGSEAFF
TRBV29-1	NA	TRBJ2-3	NA	TGCAGCGTGCGCCCGCCAGGGACAGATACGCAGTATTTT	CSVRPPGTDTQYF
TRBV6-2/TRBV6-3	NA	TRBJ1-2	few	TGTGCCAGCCGGCCAGACTCTTATGGCTACACCTTC	CASRPDSYGYTF
TRBV7-2	NA	TRBJ2-3	NA	TGTGCCAGCAGCTACGCAGCCACTAGCACAGATACGCAGTATTTT	CASSYAATSTDTQYF